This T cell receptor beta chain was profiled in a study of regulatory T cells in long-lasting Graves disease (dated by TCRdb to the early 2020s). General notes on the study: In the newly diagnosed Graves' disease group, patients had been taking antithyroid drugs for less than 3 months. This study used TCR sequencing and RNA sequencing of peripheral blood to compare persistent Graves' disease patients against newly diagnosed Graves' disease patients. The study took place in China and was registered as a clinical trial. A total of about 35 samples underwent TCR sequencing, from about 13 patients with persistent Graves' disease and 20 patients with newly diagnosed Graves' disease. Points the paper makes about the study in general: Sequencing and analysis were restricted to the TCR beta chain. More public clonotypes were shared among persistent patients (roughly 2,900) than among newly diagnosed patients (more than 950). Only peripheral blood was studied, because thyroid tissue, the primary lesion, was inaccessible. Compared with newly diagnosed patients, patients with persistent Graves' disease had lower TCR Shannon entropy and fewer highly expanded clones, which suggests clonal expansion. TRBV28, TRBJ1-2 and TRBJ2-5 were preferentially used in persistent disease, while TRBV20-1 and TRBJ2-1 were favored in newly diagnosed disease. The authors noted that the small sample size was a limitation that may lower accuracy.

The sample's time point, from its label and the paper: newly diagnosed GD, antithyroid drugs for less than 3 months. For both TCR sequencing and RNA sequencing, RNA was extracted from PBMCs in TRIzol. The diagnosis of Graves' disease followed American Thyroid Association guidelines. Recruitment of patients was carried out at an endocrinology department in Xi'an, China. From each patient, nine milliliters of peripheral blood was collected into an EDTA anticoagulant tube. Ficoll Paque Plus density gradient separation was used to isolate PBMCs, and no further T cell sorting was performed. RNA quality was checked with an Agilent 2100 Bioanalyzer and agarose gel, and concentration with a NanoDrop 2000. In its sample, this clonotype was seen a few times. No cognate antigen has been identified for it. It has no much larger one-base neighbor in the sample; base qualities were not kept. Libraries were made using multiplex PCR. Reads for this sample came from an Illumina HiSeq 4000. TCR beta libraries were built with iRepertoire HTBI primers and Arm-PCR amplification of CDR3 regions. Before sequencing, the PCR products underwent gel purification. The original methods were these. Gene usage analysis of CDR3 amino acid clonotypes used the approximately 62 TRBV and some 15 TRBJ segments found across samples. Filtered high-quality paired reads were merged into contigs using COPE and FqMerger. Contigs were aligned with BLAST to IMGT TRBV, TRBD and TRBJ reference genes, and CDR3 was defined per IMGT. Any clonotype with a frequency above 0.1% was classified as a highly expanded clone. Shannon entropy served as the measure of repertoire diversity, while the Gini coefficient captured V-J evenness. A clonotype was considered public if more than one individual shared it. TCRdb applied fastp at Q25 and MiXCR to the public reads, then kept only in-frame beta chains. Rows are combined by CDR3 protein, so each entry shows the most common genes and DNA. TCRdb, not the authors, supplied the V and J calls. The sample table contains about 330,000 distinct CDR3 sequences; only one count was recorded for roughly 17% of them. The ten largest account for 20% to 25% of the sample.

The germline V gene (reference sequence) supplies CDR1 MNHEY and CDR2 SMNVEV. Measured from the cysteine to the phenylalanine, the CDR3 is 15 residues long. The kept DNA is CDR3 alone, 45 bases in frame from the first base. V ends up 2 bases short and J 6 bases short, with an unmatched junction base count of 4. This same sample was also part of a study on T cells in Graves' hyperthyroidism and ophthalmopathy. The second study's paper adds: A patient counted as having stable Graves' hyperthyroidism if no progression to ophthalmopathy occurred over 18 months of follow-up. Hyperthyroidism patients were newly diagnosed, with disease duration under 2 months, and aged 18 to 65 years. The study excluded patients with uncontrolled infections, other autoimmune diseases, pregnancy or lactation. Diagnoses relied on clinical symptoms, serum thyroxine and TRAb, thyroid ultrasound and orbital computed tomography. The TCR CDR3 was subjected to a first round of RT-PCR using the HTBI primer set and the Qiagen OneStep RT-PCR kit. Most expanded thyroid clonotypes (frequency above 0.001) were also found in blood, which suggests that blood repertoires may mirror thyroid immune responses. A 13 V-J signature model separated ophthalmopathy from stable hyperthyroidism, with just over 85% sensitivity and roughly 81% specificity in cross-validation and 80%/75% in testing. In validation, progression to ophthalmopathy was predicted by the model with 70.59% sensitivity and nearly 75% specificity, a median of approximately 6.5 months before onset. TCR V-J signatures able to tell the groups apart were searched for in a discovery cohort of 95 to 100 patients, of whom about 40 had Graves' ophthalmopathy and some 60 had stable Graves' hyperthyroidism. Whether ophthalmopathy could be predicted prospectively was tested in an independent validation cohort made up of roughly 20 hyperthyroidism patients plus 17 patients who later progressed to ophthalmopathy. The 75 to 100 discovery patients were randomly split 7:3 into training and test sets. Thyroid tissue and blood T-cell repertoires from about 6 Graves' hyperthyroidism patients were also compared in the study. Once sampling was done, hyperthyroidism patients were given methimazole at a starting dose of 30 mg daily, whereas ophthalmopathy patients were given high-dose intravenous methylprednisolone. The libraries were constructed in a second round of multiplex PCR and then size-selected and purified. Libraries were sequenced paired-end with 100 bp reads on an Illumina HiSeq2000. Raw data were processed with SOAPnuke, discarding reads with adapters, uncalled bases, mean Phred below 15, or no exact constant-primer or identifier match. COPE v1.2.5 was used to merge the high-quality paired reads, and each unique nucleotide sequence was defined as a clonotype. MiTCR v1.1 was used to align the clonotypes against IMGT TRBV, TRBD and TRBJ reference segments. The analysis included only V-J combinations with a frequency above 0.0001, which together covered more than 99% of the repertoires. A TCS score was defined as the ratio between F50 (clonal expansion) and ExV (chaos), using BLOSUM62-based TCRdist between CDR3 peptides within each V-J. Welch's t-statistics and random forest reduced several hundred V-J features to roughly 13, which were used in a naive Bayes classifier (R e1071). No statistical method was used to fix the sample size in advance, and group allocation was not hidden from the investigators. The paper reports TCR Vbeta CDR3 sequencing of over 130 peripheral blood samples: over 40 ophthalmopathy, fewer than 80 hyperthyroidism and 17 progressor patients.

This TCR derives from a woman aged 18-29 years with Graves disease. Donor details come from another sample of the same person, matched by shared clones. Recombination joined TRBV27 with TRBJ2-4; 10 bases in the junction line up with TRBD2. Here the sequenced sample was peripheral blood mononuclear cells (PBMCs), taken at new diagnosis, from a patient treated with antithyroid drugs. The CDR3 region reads CASSLQAGGRNIQYF. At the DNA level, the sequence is TGTGCCAGCAGTTTACAAGCGGGGGGGCGAAACATTCAGTACTTC.